This T cell receptor beta chain appears in the sequencing data of a study of CD8+ T cells in alopecia areata. Points from the study as a whole: Clonality in the scalp and expanded CD8+ clones ranked among the top 100 were significantly decreased by tofacitinib. Patients showed less clear TCR sequence sharing than mice, possibly partly because of HLA diversity.

Germline CDR1 and CDR2: LGHNA and YNFKEQ. With 0 bases clipped from V and 13 bases from J, the junction kept 14 bases outside the gene matches. The CDR3 is made up of 15 amino acids. Following extraction, RNA underwent reverse transcription to cDNA, which served as the sequencing template. The data were produced by immunoSEQ multiplex PCR, yet TCRdb's version contains in-frame clones alone and is incomplete. The sample consists of 200,000 or so clones, 58% of them appearing once. This clone showed up just a few times. As yet, its antigen is unknown. As to treatment: oral pan-JAK inhibitor, 5-10 mg twice daily.

The clonotype was recovered from a human donor with alopecia areata. The rearrangement uses TRBV4-2 and TRBJ1-2; 7 nucleotides match TRBD1. Here the sequenced sample was CD4+ T cells sorted from blood, taken at week 24, from a patient treated with tofacitinib. CDR3 coding DNA: TGTGCCAGCAGCCAAGATTCCGGGACAGCCTATTATTCCACCTTC. It yields the protein CASSQDSGTAYYSTF.